The 27 T cell receptor beta chains below come from one sample, sequenced in a study of CD8 T cells in ankylosing spondylitis. TCRdb re-analysed the 5' RACE reads in MiXCR, keeping a single row per CDR3 protein. Here the sample spans about 220,000 distinct CDR3 sequences, over 9.5% being singletons. The specimen sequenced was blood, either unsorted or a sorted T cell fraction (not recorded which). These receptors came from a male donor with ankylosing spondylitis or in good health (not recorded which).

This clonotype has more than one count but fewer than ten. CDR3 residues: CASSFPGPQEKLFF. The DNA for the CDR3 is TGTGCCAGCAGCTTCCCGGGGCCCCAAGAAAAACTGTTTTTT. V and J are TRBV7-2 and TRBJ1-4; D might be TRBD1 (5 bases). The germline CDR1 and CDR2 sequences are SGHTA and FQGNSA. The CDR3 length is 14 residues. With 3 bases removed from V and 8 bases from J, the gap between germline ends came to 13 bases.

V usage is TRBV7-9 and J usage is TRBJ1-5; no clear D. The CDR3 covers 14 residues. Trimming cost V 6 bases and J 2 bases, with 11 bases left between them. Germline lookup yields CDR1 SEHNR and CDR2 FQNEAQ (reference sequence). Written as DNA, the CDR3 is TGTGCCAGCAGTGGCAGCTATGGCAATCAGCCCCAGCATTTT. Its translation is CASSGSYGNQPQHF.

V usage is TRBV3-1 and J usage is TRBJ2-7; D is uncertain. The germline V gene has CDR1 LGHDT and CDR2 YNNKEL (reference sequence). This CDR3 contains 13 residues. The V end was cut by 5 bases, the J end by 5 bases, with 13 bases between. This chain's CDR3 is CASSGMGSHEQYF. DNA of the CDR3: TGTGCCAGCAGCGGAATGGGGTCCCACGAGCAGTACTTC.

This clonotype was counted many times. CDR3 amino acids: CSARDFLRGSYEQYF. Here the CDR3 DNA reads TGCAGTGCTAGAGATTTTTTAAGGGGCTCCTACGAGCAGTACTTC. This chain connects TRBV20-1 to TRBJ2-7, with D tentatively TRBD1 (5 bases). V lost 0 bases, J lost 0 bases, and 12 bases lay in between. CDR3 length equals 15 residues. Germline V gene sequence: CDR1 DFQATT, CDR2 SNEGSKA (reference sequence).

There are many counts of this clonotype. J is TRBJ1-3 and V is TRBV5-1; D call uncertain. Germline V gene lookup returns CDR1 SGHRS and CDR2 YFSETQ. V was cut by 0 bases and J by 0 bases, with 4 bases left in between. CDR3 length: 14 amino acids. CDR3 region: CASSLGDSGNTIYF. The CDR3 DNA sequence: TGCGCCAGCAGCTTGGGAGACTCTGGAAACACCATATATTTT.

Many counts were recorded for this clonotype. This sequence joins TRBV5-1 and TRBJ1-4, with 7 bases matching TRBD1. The length of the CDR3 is 14 residues. Per the germline V gene, CDR1 is SGHRS and CDR2 is YFSETQ. Trimming removed 3 bases from V and 3 bases from J; junction bases left unmatched: 2. The CDR3 DNA is TGCGCCAGCAGCTCCGGGACAGCTAATGAAAAACTGTTTTTT. Its protein is CASSSGTANEKLFF.

This clonotype was detected only a few times. J is TRBJ2-4 and V is TRBV7-8, with D unclear. The CDR3 consists of 13 residues. Germline CDR1 is SGHVS and CDR2 is FQNEAQ. Trimming removed 1 base at V and 6 bases at J, with 7 bases between. CDR3 in amino acids: CASSLDALNIQYF. CDR3 nucleotide sequence: TGTGCCAGCAGCTTAGATGCATTAAACATTCAGTACTTC.

The chain is built from TRBV28 and TRBJ2-2; D possibly corresponds to TRBD2 (6 bases). V lost 8 bases and J 4 bases, leaving 20 bases between the germline ends. Per the germline V gene, CDR1 is MDHEN and CDR2 is SYDVKM. The CDR3 extends over 16 amino acids. The CDR3 loop reads CASPLPRPGGTGELFF. The CDR3 DNA is TGTGCCAGCCCCTTACCCCGGCCCGGGGGCACCGGGGAGCTGTTTTTT.

This clonotype came up many times. The V call is TRBV5-1, the J call TRBJ1-2, with D tentatively TRBD1 (5 bases). V was shortened by 2 bases and J by 6 bases, with 14 bases between the two germline ends. CDR1 SGHRS and CDR2 YFSETQ come from the germline V gene. The CDR3 is made up of 14 amino acids. DNA of the CDR3: TGCGCCAGCAGCTTAATGGACACCAAAGATGGCTACACCTTC. Residues: CASSLMDTKDGYTF.

This clonotype has a handful of counts. The chain has TRBV7-8 and TRBJ2-7; D may be TRBD2 (5 bases). The CDR3 runs to 13 residues. Deletions cut 10 bases from V and 6 bases from J, with 19 bases between. Germline CDR1 reads SGHVS; CDR2 reads FQNEAQ. CDR3: CATRMVAGVEQYF. In nucleotides, the CDR3 is TGTGCCACCCGGATGGTGGCCGGGGTCGAGCAGTACTTC.

The chain couples TRBV28 to TRBJ1-6, with D maybe TRBD1 (5 bases). The CDR3 spans 13 residues. V was pared by 8 bases and J by 10 bases, with 15 bases between. Per germline, CDR1 MDHEN and CDR2 SYDVKM. CDR3 bases: TGTGCCAGCTCCCGCGAGGGGCCCTCACCCCTCCACTTT. Translation gives CASSREGPSPLHF. Together with reference TRBV28 and TRBJ1-6, the CDR3 gives the full variable domain: DVKVTQSSRYLVKRTGEKVFLECVQDMDHENMFWYRQDPGLGLRLIYFSYDVKMKEKGDIPEGYSVSREKKERFSLILESASTNQTSMYLCASSREGPSPLHFGNGTRLTVT.

This clonotype was observed a handful of times. V and J are TRBV7-9 and TRBJ2-7; 15 bases line up with TRBD2. V was pared by 5 bases and J by 9 bases, with 14 bases of the junction left unmatched. CDR1 and CDR2 from the germline V gene are SEHNR and FQNEAQ (reference sequence). This CDR3 spans 17 amino acids. CDR3 bases: TGTGCCAGCAGCCAAGGACTAGCGGGGGGGCCGGTTTCTGGGCAGTACTTC. Its protein is CASSQGLAGGPVSGQYF.

The sample holds many counts of this clonotype. The V and J genes are TRBV11-2 and TRBJ2-1; 9 nucleotides match TRBD1. The germline V gene encodes CDR1 SGHAT and CDR2 FQNNGV. The CDR3 extends over 16 amino acids. Trimming at V came to 3 bases and at J to 6 bases, leaving 9 bases not matched to a gene. CDR3 in DNA: TGTGCCAGCAGCTTTTACCCCGGGACAGGGAGCAATGAGCAGTTCTTC. This sequence encodes CASSFYPGTGSNEQFF.

This clonotype was detected many times. The V gene is TRBV15, the J gene TRBJ2-1; D is ambiguous. CDR1 and CDR2 from the germline V gene are LNHNV and YYDKDF (reference sequence). This CDR3 spans 14 amino acids. V lost 0 bases, J lost 7 bases, and 10 bases lay in between. CDR3 sequence (DNA): TGTGCCACCAGCAGAGATCATAAGCAGAATGAGCAGTTCTTC. Protein sequence: CATSRDHKQNEQFF.

This clonotype appeared many times. V usage is TRBV7-6 and J usage is TRBJ1-1; possibly TRBD1 for D (5 bases). The CDR3 has 16 amino acids. The V gene's germline CDR1 is SGHVS and CDR2 FNYEAQ. The V and J ends lost 4 bases and 5 bases respectively, with 20 bases between them. The CDR3 loop reads CASSSSGGRERTEAFF. The CDR3, as DNA: TGTGCCAGCAGCTCCAGCGGGGGACGGGAGAGGACTGAAGCTTTCTTT.

J is TRBJ2-3 and V is TRBV7-8; 9 bases are shared with TRBD2. CDR1 and CDR2 (germline): SGHVS, FQNEAQ. The CDR3 has 16 residues. Trimming removed 3 bases from V and 4 bases from J; junction bases left unmatched: 8. The CDR3, as DNA: TGTGCCAGCAGCTTCGCGGGGGGGCAACGGGCAGATACGCAGTATTTT. Translation: CASSFAGGQRADTQYF. The full variable domain, in which reference TRBV7-8 and TRBJ2-3 provide the parts outside the CDR3, is GAGVSQSPRYKVAKRGQDVALRCDPISGHVSLFWYQQALGQGPEFLTYFQNEAQLDKSGLPSDRFFAERPEGSVSTLKIQRTQQEDSAVYLCASSFAGGQRADTQYFGPGTRLTVL.

The gene calls are TRBV5-6 and TRBJ2-4, with D tentatively TRBD1 (6 bases). CDR1 and CDR2 (germline): SGHDT, YYEEEE. The V end was cut by 6 bases, the J end by 7 bases, with 14 bases between. This CDR3 comprises 13 residues. As DNA, the CDR3 is TGTGCCAGCATACGGGCAGGGGAGAACATTCAGTACTTC. Its protein is CASIRAGENIQYF.

The CDR3 is CSVEGGGVYGYTF. Written as DNA, the CDR3 is TGCAGCGTTGAAGGAGGGGGAGTCTATGGCTACACCTTC. The genes are TRBV29-1 and TRBJ1-2, with D tentatively TRBD1 (6 bases). Trimming took 1 base from V and 4 from J, leaving 10 bases between them. This CDR3 is built from 13 residues. Germline V gene sequence: CDR1 SQVTM, CDR2 ANQGSEA.

This clonotype occurred many times. The chain carries TRBV12-3 or TRBV12-4 and TRBJ2-2; weak D call: TRBD1 (5 bases). Trimming stripped 6 bases from V and 4 bases from J, with 9 bases between. The CDR3 runs to 13 residues. The CDR3 region has the DNA TGTGCCAGCAGGAGACAGAGCACCGGGGAGCTGTTTTTT. Translating it yields CASRRQSTGELFF.

This clonotype was detected ten times or more. The rearrangement joins TRBV20-1 to TRBJ2-7; TRBD2 agrees at 12 bases. This CDR3 region has 14 residues. V lost 2 bases and J lost 2; bases outside the gene matches: 1. The V gene's germline CDR1 is DFQATT and CDR2 SNEGSKA (reference sequence). The chain's CDR3 is CSARPSGGAYEQYF. CDR3 in DNA: TGCAGTGCTAGACCTAGCGGGGGGGCCTACGAGCAGTACTTC.

This clonotype was recorded a few times. This sequence joins TRBV5-1 and TRBJ2-7; 8 bases fit TRBD2. CDR3 length: 16 residues. From germline, CDR1 is SGHRS and CDR2 YFSETQ. V lost 3 bases, J lost 5 bases, and 13 bases stayed unmatched. The CDR3 nucleotides read TGCGCCAGCAGCTCTTCGGGACTAGAGGGTTTCAACGAGCAGTACTTC. Its translation is CASSSSGLEGFNEQYF.

This clonotype was seen ten or more times. The rearrangement links TRBV6-1 to TRBJ1-5, with no clear D. Trimming removed 4 bases at V and 5 bases at J, with 15 bases between. From germline, CDR1 is MNHNS and CDR2 SASEGT. CDR3 length: 15 residues. CDR3 region: CASSGPKGRDQPQHF. The CDR3 DNA reads as TGTGCCAGCAGTGGACCCAAAGGGAGGGATCAGCCCCAGCATTTT.

This clonotype was detected a few times. The rearrangement uses TRBV12-3 or TRBV12-4 and TRBJ2-7; perhaps TRBD1 as D (6 bases). This CDR3 has 14 amino acids. Trimming took off 5 bases at V and 7 bases at J, with 18 bases between the two ends. The CDR3 loop is CASSPRLQGGEQYF. The CDR3 DNA reads TGTGCCAGCAGTCCCCGCCTACAGGGTGGTGAGCAGTACTTC.

The sample holds many counts of this clonotype. V is TRBV18 and J is TRBJ1-2; TRBD1 aligns across 8 bases. The germline V gene has CDR1 KGHSH and CDR2 LQKENI. The ends lost 2 bases at V and 4 bases at J; junction bases unmatched: 3. The CDR3 covers 14 residues. CDR3 bases: TGTGCCAGCTCACCAGACAGGGGCGGCTATGGCTACACCTTC. This encodes CASSPDRGGYGYTF.

V gene TRBV20-1 combines with J gene TRBJ2-1; 12 bases agree with TRBD2. The CDR3 is made up of 15 amino acids. J lost 10 bases, V lost 0 bases, and 7 bases had no gene match. The germline V gene encodes CDR1 DFQATT and CDR2 SNEGSKA (reference sequence). As DNA, the CDR3 is TGCAGTGCTAGAGAGAGAACTAGCGGGGGGCAGGAGCAGTTCTTC. It translates to CSARERTSGGQEQFF.

This clonotype was picked up many times. The chain has TRBV19 and TRBJ2-7, with D possibly called TRBD1 or TRBD2 (7 bases each). The CDR3 has 13 residues. Germline assignment: CDR1 LNHDA and CDR2 SQIVND (reference sequence). Trimming took 4 bases from V and 3 from J, leaving 10 bases between them. This chain's CDR3 is CASSTGGDYEQYF. DNA of the CDR3: TGTGCCAGTAGTACAGGGGGGGACTACGAGCAGTACTTC.

This clonotype came up many times. The V gene is TRBV5-1, the J gene TRBJ2-7; D unresolved. The length of the CDR3 is 11 residues. The V gene's germline CDR1 is SGHRS and CDR2 YFSETQ. Trimming cost V 3 bases and J 3 bases, with 4 bases left between them. CDR3 region: CASSSRYEQYF. CDR3 DNA sequence: TGCGCCAGCAGCTCGCGCTACGAGCAGTACTTC.